This TCR beta chain was observed in a study of CD8 T cells in Susac syndrome. From germline, CDR1 is SQVTM and CDR2 ANQGSEA. The CDR3 extends over 11 amino acids. Between the trimmed V and J ends, which lost 7 bases and 4 bases, there was a span of 10 bases. Sequencing of TCR beta was undertaken in CD8+ and CD4+ T cells derived from blood. FACS enriched CD8+ TEMRA cells, while bulk CD8+ and CD4+ were negatively isolated. 0.5 to 1 ug RNA was reverse transcribed with random hexamers. TCRdb re-analysed the immunoSEQ multiplex PCR reads in MiXCR, keeping a single row per CDR3 protein. This table holds some 190,000 distinct CDR3 sequences, roughly 95% found once.

Sequencing was carried out using CD4+ T cells from PBMCs. This clonotype originated in a human donor in good health. This rearrangement joins TRBV29-1 to TRBJ1-2, with D perhaps matching TRBD1 (6 bases). The CDR3 DNA reads as TGCAGCGCGACAGGAACCTATGGCTACACCTTC. This encodes CSATGTYGYTF.